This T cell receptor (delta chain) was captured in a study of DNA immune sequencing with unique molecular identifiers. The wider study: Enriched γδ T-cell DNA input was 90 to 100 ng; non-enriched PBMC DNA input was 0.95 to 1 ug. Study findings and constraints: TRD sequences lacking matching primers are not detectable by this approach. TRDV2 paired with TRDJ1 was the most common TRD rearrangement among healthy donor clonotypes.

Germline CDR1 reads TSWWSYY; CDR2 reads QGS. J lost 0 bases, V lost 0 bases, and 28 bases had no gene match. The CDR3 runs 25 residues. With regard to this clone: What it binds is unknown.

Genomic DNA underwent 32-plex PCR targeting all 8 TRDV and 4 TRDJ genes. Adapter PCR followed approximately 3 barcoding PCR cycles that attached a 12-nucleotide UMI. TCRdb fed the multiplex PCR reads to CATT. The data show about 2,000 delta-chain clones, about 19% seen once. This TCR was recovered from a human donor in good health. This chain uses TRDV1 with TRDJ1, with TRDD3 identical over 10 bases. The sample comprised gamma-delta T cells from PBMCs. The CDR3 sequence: CALGELPQPTSLLHWGMRYTDKLIF. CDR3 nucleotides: TGTGCTCTTGGGGAACTTCCACAACCAACTTCCCTCTTACACTGGGGGATGAGGTACACCGATAAACTCATCTTT.